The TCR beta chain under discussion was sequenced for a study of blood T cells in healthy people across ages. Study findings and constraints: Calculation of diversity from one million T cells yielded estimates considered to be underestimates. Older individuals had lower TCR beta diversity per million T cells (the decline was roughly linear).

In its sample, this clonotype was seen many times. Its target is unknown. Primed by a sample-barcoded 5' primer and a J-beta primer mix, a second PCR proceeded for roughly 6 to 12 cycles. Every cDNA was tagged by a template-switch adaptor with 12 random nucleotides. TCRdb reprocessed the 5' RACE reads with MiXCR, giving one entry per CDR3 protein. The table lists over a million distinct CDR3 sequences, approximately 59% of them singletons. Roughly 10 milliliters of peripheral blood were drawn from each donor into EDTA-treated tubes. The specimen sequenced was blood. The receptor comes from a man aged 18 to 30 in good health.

The CDR3 spells CASSNGAGQGWYEQYF. The CDR3 coding sequence is TGTGCCAGCAGTAATGGAGCCGGACAGGGATGGTACGAGCAGTACTTC. The chain recombines TRBV6-5 with TRBJ2-7, with TRBD1 matching 8 bases. The CDR3 length is 16 residues. The germline V gene has CDR1 MNHEY and CDR2 SVGAGI. Losses at the gene ends were 5 bases for V and 4 bases for J; bases not matched to a gene: 13.